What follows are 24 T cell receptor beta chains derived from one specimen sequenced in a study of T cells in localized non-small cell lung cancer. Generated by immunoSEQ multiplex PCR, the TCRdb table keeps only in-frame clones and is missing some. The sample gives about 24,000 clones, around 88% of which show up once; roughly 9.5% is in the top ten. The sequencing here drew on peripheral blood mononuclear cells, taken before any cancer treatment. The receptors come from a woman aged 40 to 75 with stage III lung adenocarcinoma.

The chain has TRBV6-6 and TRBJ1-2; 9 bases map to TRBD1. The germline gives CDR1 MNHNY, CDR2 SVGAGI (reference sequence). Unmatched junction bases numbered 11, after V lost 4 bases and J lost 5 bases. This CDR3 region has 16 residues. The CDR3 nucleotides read TGTGCCAGCAGTTCCGAACCGGGACAGGGATTGTATGGCTACACCTTC. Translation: CASSSEPGQGLYGYTF.

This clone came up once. The CDR3 sequence: CASKTGGAGTGELFF. CDR3 bases: TGTGCCAGTAAGACAGGGGGCGCGGGCACCGGGGAGCTGTTTTTT. The chain employs TRBV6-1 and TRBJ2-2; 10 positions match TRBD1. The length of the CDR3 is 15 residues. CDR1 MNHNS and CDR2 SASEGT come from the germline V gene. With 9 bases clipped from V and 4 bases from J, the junction kept 8 bases outside the gene matches.

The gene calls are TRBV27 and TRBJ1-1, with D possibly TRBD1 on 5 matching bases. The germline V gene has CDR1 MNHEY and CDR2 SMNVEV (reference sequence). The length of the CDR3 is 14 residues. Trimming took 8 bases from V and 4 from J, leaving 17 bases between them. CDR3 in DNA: TGTGCCAGCTGGGGGACCCTGGGGAGCACTGAAGCTTTCTTT. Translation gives CASWGTLGSTEAFF.

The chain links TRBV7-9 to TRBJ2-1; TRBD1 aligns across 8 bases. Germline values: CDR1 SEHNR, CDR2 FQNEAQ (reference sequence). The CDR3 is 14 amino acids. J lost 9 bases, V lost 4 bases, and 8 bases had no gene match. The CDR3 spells CASSSGQAWIEQFF. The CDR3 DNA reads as TGTGCCAGCAGCTCGGGACAGGCCTGGATTGAGCAGTTCTTC. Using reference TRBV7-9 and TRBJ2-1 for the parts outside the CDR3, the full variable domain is DTGVSQNPRHKITKRGQNVTFRCDPISEHNRLYWYRQTLGQGPEFLTYFQNEAQLEKSRLLSDRFSAERPKGSFSTLEIQRTEQGDSAMYLCASSSGQAWIEQFFGPGTRLTVL.

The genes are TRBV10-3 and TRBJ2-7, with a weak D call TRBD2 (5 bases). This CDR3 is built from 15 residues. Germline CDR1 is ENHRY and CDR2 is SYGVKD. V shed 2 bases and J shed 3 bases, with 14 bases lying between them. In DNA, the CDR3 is TGTGCCATCAGTGAGAATGAGGGAACCCGCTACGAGCAGTACTTC. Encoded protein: CAISENEGTRYEQYF.

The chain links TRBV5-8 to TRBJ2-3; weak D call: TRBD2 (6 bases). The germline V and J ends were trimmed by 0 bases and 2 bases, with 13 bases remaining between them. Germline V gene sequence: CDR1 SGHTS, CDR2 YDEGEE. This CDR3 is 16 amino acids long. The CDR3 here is CASSLGVSGDTDTQYF. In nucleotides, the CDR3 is TGTGCCAGCAGCTTGGGGGTGTCGGGGGACACAGATACGCAGTATTTT.

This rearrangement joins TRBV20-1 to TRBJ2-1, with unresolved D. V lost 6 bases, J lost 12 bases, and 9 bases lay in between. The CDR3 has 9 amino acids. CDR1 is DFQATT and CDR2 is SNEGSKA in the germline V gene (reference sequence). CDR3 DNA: TGCAGTGCCGAGATAGGGCAGTTCTTC. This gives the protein CSAEIGQFF.

The CDR3 here is CSVEELPGVGYGYTF. CDR3 in DNA: TGCAGCGTTGAAGAGCTCCCAGGGGTAGGCTATGGCTACACCTTC. J is TRBJ1-2 and V is TRBV29-1, with D possibly matching TRBD1 (6 bases). The CDR3 is made up of 15 amino acids. CDR1 is SQVTM, CDR2 ANQGSEA, per germline. Trimming removed 0 bases from V and 4 bases from J, with 15 bases in between.

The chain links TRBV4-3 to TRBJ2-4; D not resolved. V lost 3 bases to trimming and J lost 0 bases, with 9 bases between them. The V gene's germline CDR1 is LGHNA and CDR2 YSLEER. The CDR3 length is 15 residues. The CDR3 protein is CASSHEGGAKNIQYF. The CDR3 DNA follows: TGCGCCAGCAGCCACGAAGGCGGAGCCAAAAACATTCAGTACTTC.

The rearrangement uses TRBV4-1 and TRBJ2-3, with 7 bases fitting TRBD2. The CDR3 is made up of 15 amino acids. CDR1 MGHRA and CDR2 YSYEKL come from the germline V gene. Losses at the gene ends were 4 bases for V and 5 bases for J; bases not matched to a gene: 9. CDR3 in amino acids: CASSPAGLYIDTQYF. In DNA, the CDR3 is TGCGCCAGCAGCCCGGCGGGACTATATATAGATACGCAGTATTTT.

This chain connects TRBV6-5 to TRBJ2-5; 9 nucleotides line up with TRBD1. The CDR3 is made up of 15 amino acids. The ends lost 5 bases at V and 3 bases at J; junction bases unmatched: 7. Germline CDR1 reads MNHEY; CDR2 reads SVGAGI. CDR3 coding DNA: TGTGCCAGCAGTACCGGGACAGGGTTCGAAGAGACCCAGTACTTC. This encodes CASSTGTGFEETQYF.

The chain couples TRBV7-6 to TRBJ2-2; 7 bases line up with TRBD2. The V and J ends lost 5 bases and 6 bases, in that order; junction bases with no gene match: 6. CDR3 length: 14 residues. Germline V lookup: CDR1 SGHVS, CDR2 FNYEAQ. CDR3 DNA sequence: TGTGCCAGCAGCCCCACGACTAGCCCCGGGGAGCTGTTTTTT. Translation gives CASSPTTSPGELFF.

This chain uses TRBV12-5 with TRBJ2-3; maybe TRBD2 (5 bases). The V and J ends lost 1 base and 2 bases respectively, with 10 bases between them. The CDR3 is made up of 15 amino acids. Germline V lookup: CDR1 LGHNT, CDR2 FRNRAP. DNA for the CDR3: TGTGCTAGTGGTTTGGGGACTGTGGACACAGATACGCAGTATTTT. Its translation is CASGLGTVDTDTQYF. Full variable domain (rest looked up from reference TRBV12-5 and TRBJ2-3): DARVTQTPRHKVTEMGQEVTMRCQPILGHNTVFWYRQTMMQGLELLAYFRNRAPLDDSGMPKDRFSAEMPDATLATLKIQPSEPRDSAVYFCASGLGTVDTDTQYFGPGTRLTVL.

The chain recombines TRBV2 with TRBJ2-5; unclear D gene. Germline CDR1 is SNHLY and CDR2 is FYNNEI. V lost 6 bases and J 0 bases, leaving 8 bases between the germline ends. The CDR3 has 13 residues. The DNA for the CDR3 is TGTGCCAGCAGCCCGACCCACCAAGAGACCCAGTACTTC. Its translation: CASSPTHQETQYF.

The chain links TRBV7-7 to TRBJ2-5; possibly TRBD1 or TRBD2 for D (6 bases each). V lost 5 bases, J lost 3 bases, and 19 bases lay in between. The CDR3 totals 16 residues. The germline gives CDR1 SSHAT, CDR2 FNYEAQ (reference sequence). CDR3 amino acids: CASSATGAGMKETQYF. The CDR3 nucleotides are TGTGCCAGCAGCGCTACGGGGGCGGGCATGAAAGAGACCCAGTACTTC. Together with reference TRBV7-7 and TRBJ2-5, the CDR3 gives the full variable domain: GAGVSQSPRYKVTKRGQDVTLRCDPISSHATLYWYQQALGQGPEFLTYFNYEAQPDKSGLPSDRFSAERPEGSISTLTIQRTEQRDSAMYRCASSATGAGMKETQYFGPGTRLLVL.

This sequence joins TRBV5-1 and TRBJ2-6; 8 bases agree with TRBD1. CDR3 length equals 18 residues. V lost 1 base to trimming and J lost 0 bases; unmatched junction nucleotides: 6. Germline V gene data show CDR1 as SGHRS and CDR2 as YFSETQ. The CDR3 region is CASSLWTGTTSGANVLTF. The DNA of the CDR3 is TGCGCCAGCAGCTTGTGGACAGGGACCACCTCTGGGGCCAACGTCCTGACTTTC.

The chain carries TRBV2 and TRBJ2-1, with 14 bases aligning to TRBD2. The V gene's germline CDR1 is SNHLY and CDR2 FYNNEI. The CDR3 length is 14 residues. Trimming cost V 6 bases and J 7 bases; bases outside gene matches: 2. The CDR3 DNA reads TGTGCCAGCAGGCGACTAGCGGGAGGGAATGAGCAGTTCTTC. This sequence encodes CASRRLAGGNEQFF.

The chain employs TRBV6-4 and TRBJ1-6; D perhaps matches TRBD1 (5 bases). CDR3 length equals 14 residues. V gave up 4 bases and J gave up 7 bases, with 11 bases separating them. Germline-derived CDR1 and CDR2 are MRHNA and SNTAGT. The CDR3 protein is CASSVEGQNSPLHF. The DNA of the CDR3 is TGTGCCAGCAGTGTCGAGGGGCAGAATTCACCCCTCCACTTT.

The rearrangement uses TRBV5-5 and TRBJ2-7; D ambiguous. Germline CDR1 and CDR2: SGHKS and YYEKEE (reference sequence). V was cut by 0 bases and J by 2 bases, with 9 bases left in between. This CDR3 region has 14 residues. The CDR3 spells CASSLEALAYEQYF. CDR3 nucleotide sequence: TGTGCCAGCAGCTTGGAGGCGCTGGCCTACGAGCAGTACTTC.

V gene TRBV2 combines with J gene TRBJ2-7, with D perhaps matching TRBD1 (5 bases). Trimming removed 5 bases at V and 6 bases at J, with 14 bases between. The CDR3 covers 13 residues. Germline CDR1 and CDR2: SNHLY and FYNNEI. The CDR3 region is CASSLDSRTEQYF. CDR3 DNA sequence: TGTGCCAGCAGTCTTGACAGCCGAACCGAGCAGTACTTC. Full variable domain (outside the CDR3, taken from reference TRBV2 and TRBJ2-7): EPEVTQTPSHQVTQMGQEVILRCVPISNHLYFYWYRQILGQKVEFLVSFYNNEISEKSEIFDDQFSVERPDGSNFTLKIRSTKLEDSAMYFCASSLDSRTEQYFGPGTRLTVT.

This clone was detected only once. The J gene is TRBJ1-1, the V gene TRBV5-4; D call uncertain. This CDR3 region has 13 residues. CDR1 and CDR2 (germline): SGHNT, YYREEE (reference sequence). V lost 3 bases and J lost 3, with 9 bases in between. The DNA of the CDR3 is TGTGCCAGCAGCTCCGGAAGGGACACTGAAGCTTTCTTT. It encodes CASSSGRDTEAFF.

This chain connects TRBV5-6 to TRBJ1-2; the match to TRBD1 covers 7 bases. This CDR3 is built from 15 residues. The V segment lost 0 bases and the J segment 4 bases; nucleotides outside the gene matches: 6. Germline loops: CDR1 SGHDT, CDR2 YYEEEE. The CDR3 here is CASSLGGTGAYGYTF. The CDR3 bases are TGTGCCAGCAGCTTGGGGGGTACAGGGGCCTATGGCTACACCTTC.

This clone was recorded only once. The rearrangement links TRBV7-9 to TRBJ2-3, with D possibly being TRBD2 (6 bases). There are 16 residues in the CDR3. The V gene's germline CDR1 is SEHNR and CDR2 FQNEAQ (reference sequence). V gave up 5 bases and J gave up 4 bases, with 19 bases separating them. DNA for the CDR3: TGTGCCAGCAGCCCCGGTAGGGCGGGGCTGGCAGATACGCAGTATTTT. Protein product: CASSPGRAGLADTQYF.

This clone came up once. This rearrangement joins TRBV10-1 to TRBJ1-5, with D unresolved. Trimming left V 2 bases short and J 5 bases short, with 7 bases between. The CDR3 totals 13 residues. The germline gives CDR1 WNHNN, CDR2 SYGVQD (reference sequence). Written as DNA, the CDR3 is TGCGCCAGCAGTGAGCAAATCGATCAGCCCCAGCATTTT. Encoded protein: CASSEQIDQPQHF.